The clone carrying this T cell receptor (beta chain) was recorded once. Its antigen is not identified. Trimming shortened V by 2 bases and J by 12 bases, and 11 bases separated the two germline ends. Germline V gene lookup returns CDR1 SGHVS and CDR2 FNYEAQ. The CDR3 contains 12 residues. This sample was taken from a study of cytomegalovirus exposure and HLA in healthy donors. Sequencing was performed with immunoSEQ multiplex PCR; in TCRdb, only in-frame clones are kept and a portion is missing. The profile shows around 98,000 clones, around 90% of them singletons. The donors were in the approximately 120-subject validation cohort; that cohort was separate from the roughly 730-subject first cohort. Study results and limitations: Listed as cytomegalovirus-associated were about 160 TCR beta chains.

The chain employs TRBV7-6 and TRBJ2-1; maybe TRBD2 (6 bases). This receptor was taken from a woman aged 25 to 45 in good health and CMV-seronegative. The sample consisted of PBMCs. The CDR3 protein is CASSLWRDSQFF. The DNA for the CDR3 is TGTGCCAGCAGCTTATGGCGGGACTCGCAGTTCTTC.